The sequence of this T cell receptor beta chain was determined in a study of blood T cell repertoires in COVID-19. TCRdb keeps only in-frame clones here, not all; method: immunoSEQ multiplex PCR. The repertoire holds some 100,000 clones, with roughly 90% as singletons. This receptor was obtained from a man aged 60 to 75 with acute or convalescent COVID-19. Sequencing was performed on peripheral blood.

CDR3 sequence (DNA): TGTGCCAGCAGCCAAGATCTCGGGAGAGAGCAGTTCTTC. It translates to CASSQDLGREQFF. The chain uses TRBV3-1 (or the pseudogene TRBV3-2) and TRBJ2-1; tentative D call: TRBD2 (6 bases). Germline lookup yields CDR1 LGHDT and CDR2 YNNKEL (reference sequence). V was pared by 0 bases and J by 10 bases, with 10 bases between. The CDR3 totals 13 residues.